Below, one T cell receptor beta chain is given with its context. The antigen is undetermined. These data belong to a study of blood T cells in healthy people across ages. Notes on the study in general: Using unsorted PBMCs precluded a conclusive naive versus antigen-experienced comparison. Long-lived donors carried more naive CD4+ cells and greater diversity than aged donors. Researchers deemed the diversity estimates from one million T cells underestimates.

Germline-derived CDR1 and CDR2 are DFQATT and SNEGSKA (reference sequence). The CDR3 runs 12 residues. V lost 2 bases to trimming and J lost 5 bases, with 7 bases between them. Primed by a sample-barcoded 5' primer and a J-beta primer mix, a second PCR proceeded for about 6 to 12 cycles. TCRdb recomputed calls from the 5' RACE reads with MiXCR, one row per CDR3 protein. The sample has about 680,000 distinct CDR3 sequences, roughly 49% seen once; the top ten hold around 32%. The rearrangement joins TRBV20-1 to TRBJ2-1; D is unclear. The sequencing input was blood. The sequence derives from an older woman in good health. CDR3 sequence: CSARWPNNEQFF. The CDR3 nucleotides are TGCAGTGCTAGATGGCCCAACAATGAGCAGTTCTTC.